This T cell receptor (beta chain) was recorded in a study of identical twins. TCRdb reanalysed the 5' RACE reads using MiXCR and keeps one entry per CDR3 protein. The sample shows 280,000 or so distinct CDR3 sequences, around 8.8% of them seen only once. The germline CDR1 and CDR2 sequences are DFQATT and SNEGSKA (reference sequence). CDR3 length: 13 amino acids. Between the trimmed V and J ends, which lost 5 bases and 2 bases, there was a span of 11 bases. These data were also reused for a study on yellow fever vaccine responses in identical twins.

This sequence was found in a woman aged 18-30 years in good health. The specimen was memory (CD45RO+) T cells sorted from blood. The V and J genes are TRBV20-1 and TRBJ2-3; no definite D call. The CDR3: CSADSPNTDTQYF. The DNA for the CDR3 is TGCAGTGCTGACTCCCCGAACACAGATACGCAGTATTTT.